Each of the 19 T cell receptor beta chains below was sequenced from the same sample in a study of T cell responses to AZD1222 COVID-19 vaccine. Assay: immunoSEQ multiplex PCR; the TCRdb copy retains only in-frame clones and omits some. The sample contains 180,000 or so clones, 85% to 95% of which appear only once. The input for sequencing was peripheral blood, taken on day 0 of AZD1222 vaccination. These receptors all come from an adult in good health.

This chain links TRBV11-2 with TRBJ1-2, with no clear D. CDR1 SGHAT and CDR2 FQNNGV come from the germline V gene. Trimming took 5 bases from V and 6 from J, leaving 13 bases between them. This CDR3 region has 13 residues. The CDR3 spells CASSPQVTDGYTF. The DNA of the CDR3 is TGTGCCAGCAGCCCGCAGGTGACGGATGGCTACACCTTC.

The chain is built from TRBV18 and TRBJ1-6; possibly TRBD1 for D (5 bases). The V gene's germline CDR1 is KGHSH and CDR2 LQKENI. V gave up 0 bases and J gave up 14 bases, with 14 bases separating them. CDR3 length: 14 residues. The CDR3 coding sequence is TGTGCCAGCTCACCACCGGGACCGTCCTTCACCCTCCACTTT. This translates into CASSPPGPSFTLHF.

The chain has TRBV27 and TRBJ1-2, with 9 nucleotides matching TRBD1. Germline trimming cut 4 bases from V and 5 bases from J; bases unmatched to any gene: 5. CDR1 and CDR2 from the germline V gene are MNHEY and SMNVEV (reference sequence). This CDR3 comprises 14 residues. CDR3 sequence (DNA): TGTGCCAGCAGTTCGACAGGGGGGGAGTATGGCTACACCTTC. Protein sequence: CASSSTGGEYGYTF.

The chain couples TRBV29-1 to TRBJ1-1; the D is unclear. CDR3 length: 13 residues. Germline CDR1 is SQVTM and CDR2 is ANQGSEA. The ends were cut back, 5 bases at V and 5 bases at J, with 15 bases in the middle. The CDR3 here is CSVHLTRWTEAFF. CDR3 DNA: TGCAGCGTTCACCTTACTAGGTGGACTGAAGCTTTCTTT.

This chain joins TRBV16 and TRBJ2-3; weak D call: TRBD1 (5 bases). CDR1 is KGHSY and CDR2 is FQNENV in the germline V gene. The CDR3 runs 14 residues. V was shortened by 0 bases and J by 4 bases, with 8 bases between the two germline ends. CDR3 residues: CASSQSYRSDTQYF. In DNA form, the CDR3 reads TGTGCCAGCAGCCAATCGTACAGGTCAGATACGCAGTATTTT.

The chain links TRBV19 to TRBJ1-1, with D possibly matching TRBD1 (5 bases). CDR1 and CDR2 (germline): LNHDA, SQIVND (reference sequence). CDR3 length: 16 amino acids. V lost 3 bases and J lost 2, with 16 bases in between. CDR3 coding DNA: TGTGCCAGTAGTATGGATCGGGAGGGGCTTAACACTGAAGCTTTCTTT. It translates to CASSMDREGLNTEAFF.

The chain has TRBV5-6 and TRBJ2-7; perhaps TRBD1 as D (6 bases). V dropped 0 bases and J dropped 3 bases, with 13 bases sitting between them. This CDR3 is built from 15 residues. Per germline, CDR1 SGHDT and CDR2 YYEEEE. The CDR3 reads CASSLVGQGHYEQYF. The CDR3 coding sequence is TGTGCCAGCAGCTTGGTGGGCCAGGGACACTACGAGCAGTACTTC.

The chain uses TRBV5-4 and TRBJ2-5; possible D gene TRBD2, 7 bases. Germline CDR1 and CDR2: SGHNT and YYREEE (reference sequence). The CDR3 runs to 16 residues. The ends were cut back, 0 bases at V and 2 bases at J, with 14 bases in the middle. CDR3 sequence: CASSLGGGGRQETQYF. CDR3 nucleotides: TGTGCCAGCAGCTTGGGAGGGGGAGGGCGTCAAGAGACCCAGTACTTC.

V gene TRBV27 combines with J gene TRBJ1-1, with 7 bases fitting TRBD1. Germline CDR1 reads MNHEY; CDR2 reads SMNVEV (reference sequence). With 5 bases clipped from V and 2 bases from J, the junction kept 11 bases outside the gene matches. This CDR3 has 16 residues. CDR3 DNA sequence: TGTGCCAGCAGTCTTTTGAACAGGGGAGGTAACACTGAAGCTTTCTTT. This codes for CASSLLNRGGNTEAFF.

V and J are TRBV20-1 and TRBJ1-1, with D tentatively TRBD1 (5 bases). V was pared by 5 bases and J by 6 bases, with 10 bases between. Germline CDR1 reads DFQATT; CDR2 reads SNEGSKA (reference sequence). The CDR3 is 11 residues long. The CDR3, as DNA: TGCAGTGCTCAACCGACAGCTGAAGCTTTCTTT. Translating it yields CSAQPTAEAFF.

The V and J genes are TRBV18 and TRBJ1-1; the D is unclear. This CDR3 region has 14 residues. The germline gives CDR1 KGHSH, CDR2 LQKENI. Between the trimmed V and J ends, which lost 1 base and 4 bases, there was a span of 10 bases. The CDR3 is CASSPRETTTEAFF. CDR3 nucleotides: TGTGCCAGCTCACCACGTGAGACTACCACTGAAGCTTTCTTT.

The rearrangement uses TRBV27 and TRBJ1-5; tentative D call: TRBD1 (5 bases). Trimming pared 6 bases from V and 0 bases from J, leaving 21 bases between. Germline lookup yields CDR1 MNHEY and CDR2 SMNVEV (reference sequence). The CDR3 extends over 18 amino acids. CDR3 sequence: CASSDFFPGQNSNQPQHF. CDR3 coding DNA: TGTGCCAGCAGCGATTTCTTTCCGGGGCAAAATAGCAATCAGCCCCAGCATTTT.

Here the CDR3 reads CASSQQNTVTYEQYF. CDR3 nucleotide sequence: TGTGCCAGCAGCCAACAAAACACAGTTACCTACGAGCAGTACTTC. This chain joins TRBV3-1 (or the pseudogene TRBV3-2) and TRBJ2-7; D not resolved. Germline V lookup: CDR1 LGHDT, CDR2 YNNKEL (reference sequence). V lost 2 bases to trimming and J lost 2 bases, with 13 bases between them. This CDR3 comprises 15 residues.

V gene TRBV4-2 combines with J gene TRBJ1-6, with a tentative D call TRBD1 (5 bases). Germline CDR1 reads LGHNA; CDR2 reads YNFKEQ. The CDR3 length is 17 residues. The ends were cut back, 0 bases at V and 10 bases at J, with 19 bases in the middle. The CDR3 region has the DNA TGTGCCAGCAGCCAAGATCGAGGGGCCAACGGAGGATCACCCCTCCACTTT. This codes for CASSQDRGANGGSPLHF.

The chain employs TRBV5-1 and TRBJ1-1; D is ambiguous. There are 14 residues in the CDR3. V was trimmed by 4 bases and J by 1 base, leaving 11 bases between them. Germline loops: CDR1 SGHRS, CDR2 YFSETQ. In DNA, the CDR3 is TGCGCCAGCAGCCCCCCCCGGGAGAACACTGAAGCTTTCTTT. It encodes CASSPPRENTEAFF.

The chain joins TRBV4-1 to TRBJ2-5; 8 nucleotides match TRBD2. The length of the CDR3 is 16 residues. Germline-derived CDR1 and CDR2 are MGHRA and YSYEKL. V lost 0 bases to trimming and J lost 3 bases; unmatched junction nucleotides: 6. The CDR3 region has the DNA TGCGCCAGCAGCCAAGATGGAACTAGCGGAAAAGAGACCCAGTACTTC. Translating gives CASSQDGTSGKETQYF.

The chain links TRBV6-2 or TRBV6-3 to TRBJ2-5; 9 bases match TRBD2. CDR1 is MNHEY and CDR2 is SVGEGT in the germline V gene. This CDR3 spans 17 amino acids. Germline trimming cut 0 bases from V and 2 bases from J; bases unmatched to any gene: 7. The CDR3: CASSYSVKAGGQETQYF. The CDR3 DNA sequence: TGTGCCAGCAGTTACTCGGTTAAGGCGGGAGGGCAAGAGACCCAGTACTTC.

The chain carries TRBV19 and TRBJ1-6; 8 bases map to TRBD1. Germline V gene sequence: CDR1 LNHDA, CDR2 SQIVND (reference sequence). With V trimmed by 5 bases and J by 9 bases, 6 bases remained unmatched. The CDR3 runs to 14 residues. The chain's CDR3 is CASSQQGEGSPLHF. In nucleotides, the CDR3 is TGTGCCAGTAGTCAACAGGGGGAAGGTTCACCCCTCCACTTT. Based on the CDR3 plus reference TRBV19 and TRBJ1-6, the full variable domain is DGGITQSPKYLFRKEGQNVTLSCEQNLNHDAMYWYRQDPGQGLRLIYYSQIVNDFQKGDIAEGYSVSREKKESFPLTVTSAQKNPTAFYLCASSQQGEGSPLHFGNGTRLTVT.

V and J are TRBV18 and TRBJ2-7; 8 nucleotides line up with TRBD2. Germline lookup yields CDR1 KGHSH and CDR2 LQKENI. This CDR3 spans 17 amino acids. The ends lost 4 bases at V and 0 bases at J; junction bases unmatched: 11. CDR3 amino acids: CASSREVAGYRSYEQYF. The CDR3 nucleotides read TGTGCCAGCTCACGCGAGGTAGCGGGATACCGCTCCTACGAGCAGTACTTC.